The present TCR beta chain was sequenced within a study of cytomegalovirus exposure and HLA in healthy donors. Study in general: Clustering assigned over 70% of the approximately 400 genotyped donors to the Caucasian-associated ancestry cluster. Study outcomes and limitations: An analysis was carried out later, and it reportedly showed fewer N-insertions in an Asian-associated ancestry cluster than the approximately 660-donor mean.

A multiplex PCR was run with 60 Vbeta primers and 13 Jbeta primers. Clones were read by immunoSEQ multiplex PCR, and TCRdb kept only the in-frame ones, dropping some. This table has 100,000 to 150,000 clones, roughly 79% appearing once. Per germline, CDR1 SGHTA and CDR2 FQGNSA. V was clipped by 2 bases and J by 0 bases; unmatched bases: 6. This CDR3 comprises 17 residues. Concerning this clone itself: The antigen is not known.

The TCR comes from a boy younger than 10 in good health and CMV-seronegative. The chain couples TRBV7-2 to TRBJ2-4; 8 bases map to TRBD2. The sample taken for sequencing was PBMCs. Written as DNA, the CDR3 is TGTGCCAGCAGCTTAAGGCTAGCGGGTATAGCCAAAAACATTCAGTACTTC. Amino acids: CASSLRLAGIAKNIQYF. Full variable domain (missing parts from reference TRBV7-2 and TRBJ2-4): GAGVSQSPSNKVTEKGKDVELRCDPISGHTALYWYRQSLGQGLEFLIYFQGNSAPDKSGLPSDRFSAERTGGSVSTLTIQRTQQEDSAVYLCASSLRLAGIAKNIQYFGAGTRLSVL.